What follows describes a single T cell receptor (beta chain). The record originates from a study of T cell changes during pregnancy in multiple sclerosis. Germline-derived CDR1 and CDR2 are LGHNA and YNFKEQ. This CDR3 comprises 17 residues. Unmatched junction bases numbered 9, after V lost 0 bases and J lost 5 bases. The repertoire was sequenced with immunoSEQ multiplex PCR; TCRdb's copy has only in-frame clones and lacks some. This repertoire shows 100,000 or so clones, almost 95% found once; its top ten account for 0.9%. The chain has TRBV4-2 and TRBJ2-2; 7 nucleotides agree with TRBD2. The material sequenced was peripheral blood, taken before pregnancy. The source is a female donor with multiple sclerosis, enrolled in a pregnancy study. Here the CDR3 reads CASSQDQGGPRTGELFF. The DNA for the CDR3 is TGTGCCAGCAGCCAAGATCAGGGAGGGCCGCGGACCGGGGAGCTGTTTTTT.